The rows below give T cell receptor beta chains drawn from one sample of a study of T cell responses to AZD1222 COVID-19 vaccine. The assay was immunoSEQ multiplex PCR, and TCRdb's table has in-frame clones only and misses some. The table for this sample gives under 150,000 clones. Sequencing input: peripheral blood. These receptors were taken from an adult in good health. CDR3s include the opening cysteine and the closing phenylalanine or tryptophan. A D gene is named only where the DNA matches it firmly.

NA	14	TRBV3-1/TRBV3-2	TRBJ2-1	CASSQQGLYNEQFF	TGTGCCAGCAGCCAACAGGGATTATACAATGAGCAGTTCTTC
TRBD1	15	TRBV19	TRBJ1-6	CASSKQQGANSPLHF	TGTGCCAGCAGCAAACAACAGGGGGCAAATTCACCCCTCCACTTT
TRBD1	14	TRBV29-1	TRBJ1-2	CSGVGTEANYGYTF	TGCAGCGGCGTTGGGACAGAAGCTAACTATGGCTACACCTTC
NA	17	TRBV7-2	TRBJ2-7	CASSLVGGRRSSYEQYF	TGTGCCAGCAGCTTAGTTGGTGGGCGGAGAAGCTCCTACGAGCAGTACTTC
TRBD1	15	TRBV2	TRBJ1-5	CASRDRPVGNQPQHF	TGTGCCAGCAGGGACAGGCCCGTTGGCAATCAGCCCCAGCATTTT
NA	14	TRBV27	TRBJ1-1	CASKPTRVDTEAFF	TGTGCCAGCAAACCAACCCGAGTGGACACTGAAGCTTTCTTT
NA	14	TRBV7-9	TRBJ1-2	CASSTRTEAYGYTF	TGTGCCAGCAGCACCCGGACAGAGGCCTATGGCTACACCTTC
NA	16	TRBV4-1	TRBJ1-2	CASSQVRLDRSHGYTF	TGCGCCAGCAGCCAAGTCCGACTCGACAGGTCCCATGGCTACACCTTC
NA	14	TRBV7-9	TRBJ1-2	CASSPILGGVGYTF	TGTGCCAGCAGCCCTATCCTGGGGGGGGTCGGCTACACCTTC
TRBD2	17	TRBV9	TRBJ2-2	CASSPTGTGGNTGELFF	TGTGCCAGCAGCCCCACGGGAACGGGGGGGAACACCGGGGAGCTGTTTTTT
TRBD2	15	TRBV7-3	TRBJ2-3	CASSLRGGVSDTQYF	TGTGCCAGCAGCTTACGCGGGGGGGTTTCAGATACGCAGTATTTT
TRBD1	14	TRBV5-6	TRBJ1-2	CASSLERQGSGYTF	TGTGCCAGCAGCTTGGAGAGACAGGGTAGTGGCTACACCTTC
NA	15	TRBV6-5	TRBJ1-5	CASRASGHSNQPQHF	TGTGCCAGCAGGGCCTCCGGACACTCCAATCAGCCCCAGCATTTT
TRBD2	14	TRBV3-1/TRBV3-2	TRBJ2-1	CASRLSGGGGEQFF	TGTGCCAGCAGACTTAGCGGGGGGGGAGGTGAGCAGTTCTTC
NA	10	TRBV2	TRBJ1-1	CASSDHGAFF	TGTGCCAGCAGTGATCATGGAGCTTTCTTT
NA	16	TRBV6-5	TRBJ1-1	CASSYQTRFPDTEAFF	TGTGCCAGCAGTTATCAAACGCGGTTTCCGGACACTGAAGCTTTCTTT
NA	13	TRBV6-5	TRBJ2-2	CASRAGSTGELFF	TGTGCCAGCAGGGCAGGGTCCACCGGGGAGCTGTTTTTT
NA	13	TRBV30	TRBJ1-6	CAWSEGAHSPLHF	TGTGCCTGGTCAGAGGGTGCGCATTCACCCCTCCACTTT
NA	13	TRBV5-8	TRBJ1-2	CASSPLSALGYTF	TGTGCCAGCAGCCCCTTGAGTGCGCTGGGCTACACCTTC
NA	14	TRBV10-3	TRBJ1-1	CAISPGGSNTEAFF	TGTGCCATCAGCCCGGGAGGGTCGAACACTGAAGCTTTCTTT
NA	14	TRBV18	TRBJ2-5	CASSPGSPEETQYF	TGTGCCAGCTCACCCGGGTCCCCCGAAGAGACCCAGTACTTC
NA	13	TRBV18	TRBJ2-2	CASSPLETGELFF	TGTGCCAGCTCACCACTGGAAACCGGGGAGCTGTTTTTT
TRBD2	18	TRBV7-8	TRBJ2-3	CASSSRTSGGPSTDTQYF	TGTGCCAGCAGTTCCCGGACTAGCGGGGGCCCTAGCACAGATACGCAGTATTTT
NA	15	TRBV7-8	TRBJ1-3	CASSLGTNSGNTIYF	TGTGCCAGCAGCTTAGGGACAAACTCTGGAAACACCATATATTTT
NA	11	TRBV29-1	TRBJ1-2	CSVEPGRGYTF	TGCAGCGTTGAGCCGGGGAGGGGCTACACCTTC
NA	13	TRBV27	TRBJ1-2	CASSIGANYGYTF	TGTGCCAGCAGCATCGGAGCTAACTATGGCTACACCTTC
TRBD1	16	TRBV18	TRBJ1-2	CASSPSGQSTNYGYTF	TGTGCCAGCTCACCCTCGGGACAGTCAACAAACTATGGCTACACCTTC
TRBD1	16	TRBV7-2	TRBJ1-3	CASSWGTGGRGNTIYF	TGTGCCAGCAGCTGGGGGACAGGGGGCCGTGGGAACACCATATATTTT
TRBD1	15	TRBV9	TRBJ2-1	CASSVGQGVYNEQFF	TGTGCCAGCAGCGTGGGACAGGGGGTTTACAATGAGCAGTTCTTC
NA	15	TRBV5-1	TRBJ2-7	CASSPGLEGYHEQYF	TGCGCCAGCAGCCCGGGTTTAGAGGGCTACCACGAGCAGTACTTC
TRBD2	16	TRBV4-1	TRBJ2-7	CASSQEGSGGLYEQYF	TGCGCCAGCAGCCAGGAAGGTAGCGGGGGGCTTTACGAGCAGTACTTC
NA	16	TRBV19	TRBJ1-4	CASSRPTPGAPEKLFF	TGTGCCAGTAGTAGACCGACCCCAGGGGCTCCTGAAAAACTGTTTTTT
TRBD1	15	TRBV5-1	TRBJ1-5	CASSLDRGSNQPQHF	TGCGCCAGCAGCTTGGACAGGGGAAGCAATCAGCCCCAGCATTTT
NA	15	TRBV19	TRBJ2-7	CASSIQTASSYEQYF	TGTGCCAGTAGTATCCAGACAGCGAGCTCCTACGAGCAGTACTTC